This T cell receptor beta chain was identified in a study of T cells in Graves' hyperthyroidism and ophthalmopathy. Study-level findings and limits: Ophthalmopathy and stable hyperthyroidism were separated by a 13 V-J model.

Amplified regions were TCR beta CDR3 sequences from RNA transcripts. TCR CDR3 underwent first-round RT-PCR with the HTBI primer set. TCRdb independently ran MiXCR on the multiplex PCR reads; one entry per CDR3 protein. Counted here are around 200,000 distinct CDR3 sequences, about 17% occurring once; the ten biggest clones make up around 43%. J gave up 2 bases and V 6 bases, and 13 bases lay outside the gene matches. The germline V gene has CDR1 ENHRY and CDR2 SYGVKD. This CDR3 has 17 amino acids. Comments on this clonotype: Antigen specificity is unknown.

This TCR was recovered from a man aged 35-49 years with Graves' hyperthyroidism. This chain joins TRBV10-3 and TRBJ2-5; 9 bases map to TRBD1. Sequencing used blood. CDR3 sequence: CAISVSGTGKNQETQYF. DNA of the CDR3: TGTGCCATCAGCGTATCGGGGACAGGGAAAAATCAAGAGACCCAGTACTTC.